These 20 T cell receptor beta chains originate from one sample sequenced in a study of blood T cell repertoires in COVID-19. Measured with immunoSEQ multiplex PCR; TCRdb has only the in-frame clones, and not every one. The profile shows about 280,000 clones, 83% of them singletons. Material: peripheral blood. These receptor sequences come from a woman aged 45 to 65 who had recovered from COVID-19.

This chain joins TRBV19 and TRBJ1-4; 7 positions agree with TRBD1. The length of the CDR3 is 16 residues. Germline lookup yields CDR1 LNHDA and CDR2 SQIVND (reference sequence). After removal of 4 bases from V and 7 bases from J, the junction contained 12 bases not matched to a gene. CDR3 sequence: CASSSPPTGSIEKLFF. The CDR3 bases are TGTGCCAGTAGTAGCCCTCCGACAGGGTCCATTGAAAAACTGTTTTTT.

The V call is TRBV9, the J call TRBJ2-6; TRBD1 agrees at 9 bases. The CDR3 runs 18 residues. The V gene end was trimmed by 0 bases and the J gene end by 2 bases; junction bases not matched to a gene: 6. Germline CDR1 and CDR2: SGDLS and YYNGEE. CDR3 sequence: CASSVGDRAVAGANVLTF. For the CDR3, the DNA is TGTGCCAGCAGCGTAGGGGACAGGGCGGTGGCTGGGGCCAACGTCCTGACTTTC.

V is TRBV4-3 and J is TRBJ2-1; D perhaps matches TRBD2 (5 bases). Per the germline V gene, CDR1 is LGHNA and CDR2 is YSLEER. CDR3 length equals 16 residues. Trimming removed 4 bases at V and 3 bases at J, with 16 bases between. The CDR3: CASSPRLGGSYNEQFF. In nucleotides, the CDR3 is TGCGCCAGCAGCCCCAGGCTAGGAGGCAGCTACAATGAGCAGTTCTTC.

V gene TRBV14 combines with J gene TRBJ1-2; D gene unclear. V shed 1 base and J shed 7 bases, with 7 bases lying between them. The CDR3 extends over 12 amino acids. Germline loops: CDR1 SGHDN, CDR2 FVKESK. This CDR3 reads CASSQVGGGYTF. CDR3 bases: TGTGCCAGCAGCCAAGTGGGAGGTGGCTACACCTTC.

The CDR3 DNA is TGTGCCATCAGGACTAGCGGGAGTTCGGCGAACACCGGGGAGCTGTTTTTT. It yields the protein CAIRTSGSSANTGELFF. This sequence joins TRBV10-3 and TRBJ2-2, with TRBD2 identical over 12 bases. With 6 bases clipped from V and 0 bases from J, the junction kept 5 bases outside the gene matches. The length of the CDR3 is 17 residues. Germline CDR1 and CDR2: ENHRY and SYGVKD.

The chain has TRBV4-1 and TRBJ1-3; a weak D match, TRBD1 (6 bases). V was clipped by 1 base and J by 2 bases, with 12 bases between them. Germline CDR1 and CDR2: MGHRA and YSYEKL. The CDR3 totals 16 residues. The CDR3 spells CASSQVGPGAGNTIYF. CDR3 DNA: TGCGCCAGCAGCCAAGTGGGACCAGGGGCTGGAAACACCATATATTTT.

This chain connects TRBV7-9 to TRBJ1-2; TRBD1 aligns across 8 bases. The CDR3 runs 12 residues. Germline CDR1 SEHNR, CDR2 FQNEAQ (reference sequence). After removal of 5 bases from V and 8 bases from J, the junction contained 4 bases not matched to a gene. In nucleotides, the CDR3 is TGTGCCAGCAGCCAAGGACAGGGAGGCTACACCTTC. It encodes CASSQGQGGYTF.

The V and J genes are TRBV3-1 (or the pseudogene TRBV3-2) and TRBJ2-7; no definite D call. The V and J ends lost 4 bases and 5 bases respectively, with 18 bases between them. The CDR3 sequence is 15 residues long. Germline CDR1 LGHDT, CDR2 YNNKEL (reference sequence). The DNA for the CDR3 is TGTGCCAGCAGCCCCGATTTCCAGAGGTCCCACGAGCAGTACTTC. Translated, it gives CASSPDFQRSHEQYF.

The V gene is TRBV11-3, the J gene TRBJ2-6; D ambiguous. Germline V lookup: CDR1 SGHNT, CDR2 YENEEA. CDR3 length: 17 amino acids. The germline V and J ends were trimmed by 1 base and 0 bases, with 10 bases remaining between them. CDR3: CASSLGRSFSGANVLTF. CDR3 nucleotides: TGTGCCAGCAGCTTAGGACGGAGCTTCTCTGGGGCCAACGTCCTGACTTTC.

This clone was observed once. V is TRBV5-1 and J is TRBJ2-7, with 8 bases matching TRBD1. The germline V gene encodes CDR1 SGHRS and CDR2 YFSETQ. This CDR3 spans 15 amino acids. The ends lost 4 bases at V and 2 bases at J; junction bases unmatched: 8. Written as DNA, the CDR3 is TGCGCCAGCAGCCTGACCGGGACAGGCCCCTACGAGCAGTACTTC. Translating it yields CASSLTGTGPYEQYF.

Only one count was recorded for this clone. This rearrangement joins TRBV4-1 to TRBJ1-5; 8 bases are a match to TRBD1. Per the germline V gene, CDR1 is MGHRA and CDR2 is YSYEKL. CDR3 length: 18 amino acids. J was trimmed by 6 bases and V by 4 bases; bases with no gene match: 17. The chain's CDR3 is CASSLKISKDREGQPQHF. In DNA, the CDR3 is TGCGCCAGCAGCCTCAAGATCTCCAAGGACAGGGAGGGTCAGCCCCAGCATTTT.

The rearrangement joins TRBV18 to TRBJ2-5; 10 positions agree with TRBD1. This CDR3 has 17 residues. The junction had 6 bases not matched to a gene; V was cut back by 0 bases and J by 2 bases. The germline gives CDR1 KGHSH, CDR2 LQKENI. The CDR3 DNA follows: TGTGCCAGCTCACCACCGTCGGGACAGGGGAAGCAAGAGACCCAGTACTTC. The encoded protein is CASSPPSGQGKQETQYF.

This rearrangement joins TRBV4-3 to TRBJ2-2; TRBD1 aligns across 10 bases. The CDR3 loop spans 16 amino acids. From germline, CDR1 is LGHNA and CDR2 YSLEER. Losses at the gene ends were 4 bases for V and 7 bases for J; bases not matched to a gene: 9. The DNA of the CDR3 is TGCGCCAGCAGCCCGAAAAGTGGGACAGGGGACGGGGAGCTGTTTTTT. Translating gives CASSPKSGTGDGELFF.

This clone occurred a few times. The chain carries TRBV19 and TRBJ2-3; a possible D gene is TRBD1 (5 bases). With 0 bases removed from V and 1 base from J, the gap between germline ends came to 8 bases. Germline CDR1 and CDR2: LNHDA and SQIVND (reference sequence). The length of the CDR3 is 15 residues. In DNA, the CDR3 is TGTGCCAGTAGTATAGACAGGGTCGGCACAGATACGCAGTATTTT. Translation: CASSIDRVGTDTQYF.

The CDR3 DNA reads TGTGCCAGCAGCTTATGGGACTTTTTGTACTTC. Amino acids: CASSLWDFLYF. This chain connects TRBV7-9 to TRBJ2-7, with D perhaps matching TRBD2 (6 bases). CDR1 is SEHNR and CDR2 is FQNEAQ in the germline V gene (reference sequence). This CDR3 has 11 residues. Trimming stripped 2 bases from V and 12 bases from J, with 11 bases between.

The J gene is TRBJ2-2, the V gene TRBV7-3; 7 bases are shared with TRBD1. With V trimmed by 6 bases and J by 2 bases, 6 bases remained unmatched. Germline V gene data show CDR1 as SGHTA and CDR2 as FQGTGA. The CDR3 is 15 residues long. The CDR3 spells CASSPTGTNTGELFF. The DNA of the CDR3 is TGTGCCAGCAGTCCGACAGGGACCAACACCGGGGAGCTGTTTTTT. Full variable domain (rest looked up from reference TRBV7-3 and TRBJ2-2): GAGVSQTPSNKVTEKGKYVELRCDPISGHTALYWYRQSLGQGPEFLIYFQGTGAADDSGLPNDRFFAVRPEGSVSTLKIQRTERGDSAVYLCASSPTGTNTGELFFGEGSRLTVL.

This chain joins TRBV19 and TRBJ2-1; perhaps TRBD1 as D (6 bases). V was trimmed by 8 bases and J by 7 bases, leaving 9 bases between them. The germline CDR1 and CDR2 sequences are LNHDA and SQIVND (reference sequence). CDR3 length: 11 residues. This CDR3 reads CASGQRNEQFF. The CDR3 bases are TGTGCCAGTGGACAGAGGAATGAGCAGTTCTTC.

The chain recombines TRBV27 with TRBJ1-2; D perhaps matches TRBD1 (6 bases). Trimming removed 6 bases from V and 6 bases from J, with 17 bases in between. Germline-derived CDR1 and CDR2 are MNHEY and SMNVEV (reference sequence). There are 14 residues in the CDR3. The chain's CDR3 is CASRMTGFIHGYTF. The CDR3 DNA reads TGTGCCAGCAGAATGACAGGATTTATCCATGGCTACACCTTC.

The CDR3 is CASSQVDRDPTRGYGYTF. The CDR3 DNA follows: TGTGCCAGCAGCCAAGTCGACAGGGACCCTACTAGGGGGTATGGCTACACCTTC. The chain uses TRBV3-1 (or the pseudogene TRBV3-2) and TRBJ1-2, with 7 bases fitting TRBD1. The CDR3 length is 18 residues. Unmatched junction bases numbered 16, after V lost 1 base and J lost 5 bases. CDR1 and CDR2 (germline): LGHDT, YNNKEL (reference sequence).

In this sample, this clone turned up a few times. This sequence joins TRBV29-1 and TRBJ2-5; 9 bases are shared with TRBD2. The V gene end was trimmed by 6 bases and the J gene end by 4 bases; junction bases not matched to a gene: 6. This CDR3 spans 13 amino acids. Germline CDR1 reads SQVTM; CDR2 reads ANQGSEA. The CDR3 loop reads CSVRGLAGETQYF. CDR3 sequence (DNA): TGCAGCGTAAGGGGACTAGCTGGAGAGACCCAGTACTTC. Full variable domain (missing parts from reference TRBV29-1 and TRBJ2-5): SAVISQKPSRDICQRGTSLTIQCQVDSQVTMMFWYRQQPGQSLTLIATANQGSEATYESGFVIDKFPISRPNLTFSTLTVSNMSPEDSSIYLCSVRGLAGETQYFGPGTRLLVL.